The T cell receptor (beta chain) under discussion was sequenced for a study of neurological immune-mediated disorders. The germline gives CDR1 SEHNR, CDR2 FQNEAQ (reference sequence). This CDR3 contains 18 residues. Trimming at V came to 2 bases and at J to 7 bases, leaving 14 bases not matched to a gene. This clonotype was found many times. A 10-nucleotide random UMI tagged transcripts in template-switch 5'RACE cDNA synthesis. In TCRdb, the 5' RACE reads were re-called with MiXCR into one record per CDR3 protein. The data contain 45,000 to 55,000 distinct CDR3 sequences, about 5% of them singletons. The sample consisted of CD4+ T cells from blood. This sequence joins TRBV7-9 and TRBJ1-6; 7 bases agree with TRBD1. This clonotype was obtained from a woman under 30 with multiple sclerosis. CDR3 DNA: TGTGCCAGCAGCTTAACGCCTTTCGGGACAGCCCGAAATTCACCCCTCCACTTT. Its translation is CASSLTPFGTARNSPLHF.